The count of the clone carrying this TCR beta chain is one. This specimen belongs to a study of OX40 agonist ivuxolimab in advanced cancers. Study overall: Every patient in dose escalation had hepatocellular carcinoma, melanoma, renal cell or head and neck cancer.

CDR3 length equals 13 residues. Deletions cut 3 bases from V and 4 bases from J, with 8 bases between. Germline values: CDR1 LNHDA, CDR2 SQIVND (reference sequence). Measured with immunoSEQ multiplex PCR; TCRdb has only the in-frame clones, and not every one. In the table there are fewer than 40,000 clones, roughly 87% of which are singletons. This specimen consisted of CD4+ or CD8+ T cells sorted from blood, obtained in a trial of the OX40 agonist ivuxolimab. The TCR sequence derives from an adult with an advanced solid tumor such as melanoma, head and neck, liver or kidney cancer. The V gene is TRBV19, the J gene TRBJ2-3; D gene uncertain. For the CDR3, the DNA is TGTGCCAGTAGTATCGGAACCCCAGATACGCAGTATTTT. It translates to CASSIGTPDTQYF.